The source of this TCR beta chain is a study of blood T cell repertoires in COVID-19 (dated by TCRdb to the early 2020s). About the full investigation: Samples from collaborators originated in the United States, Italy and Spain and spanned both the acute and convalescent phases of COVID-19. Subjects who had been exposed to COVID-19, were actively infected with it, or had recovered from it provided the deeply sampled blood TCRbeta repertoires that made up the dataset. The samples were drawn from the first 160 participants of the ongoing ImmuneRACE study and from over a thousand subjects provided by 6 global collaborators. HLA class I and class II types, where available, came from metadata supplied by the sample provider rather than from assay-based typing. The repertoires were released in a freely available public database intended as a resource for research on the immune response to SARS-CoV-2. The material from the prospective study consisted of cDNA or gDNA derived from T cells, B-cell-depleted T cells, or PBMCs. Nearly every sample came with metadata listing a de-identified subject ID, COVID-19 status, age in years and sex. What the work shows at the level of the full study, not this receptor alone: Clinical and demographic metadata were provided uncurated, with the amount varying by source and participant.

This clone came up a few times. Its antigen is currently not known. No per-base quality is available; no much larger clone lies one base away. TCRbeta CDR3 regions were amplified from genomic DNA by means of the immunoSEQ Assay, a bias-controlled multiplex PCR. In the source study's methods: The number of nucleated cells in each sample was estimated by amplification of reference gene primers within the assay. To quantify the absolute abundance of each unique TCRbeta CDR3 rearrangement, sequence reads were collapsed and filtered. For each sample, productive Simpson clonality was calculated as the square root of Simpson's diversity index over productive rearrangements. The table was pulled from immuneACCESS by TCRdb, which kept in-frame rearrangements only. Such tables lose some clones; where checked, under half of the loss comes from unresolved V genes, and the rest has no known cause. The V and J calls and clone size come from that table; D and trimming were worked out from the DNA. Here the sample has almost 65,000 clones; around nine tenths occur a single time. The leading ten clones occupy around 10% of the sample.

In the prospective study, participants were roughly 18 to 100 years old, resided in approximately 25 geographic areas of the United States, and were enrolled through a virtual design. In the prospective study, cohorts were assigned on the basis of participant-reported clinical history obtained from a screening survey and a study questionnaire. Recovered participants in ImmuneRACE Cohort 3 were defined as having two consecutive negative NP/OP PCR tests, clearance from a healthcare professional, or resolution of symptoms. Each participant in the prospective study had whole blood, serum and a nasopharyngeal or oropharyngeal swab collected by mobile phlebotomists. Over an approximately two-month period, participants in the prospective study had the option of providing additional blood draws and questionnaires. Before DNA extraction, prospective study blood samples were shipped either frozen or at room temperature.

Sequencing input: PBMCs or T cells enriched from blood (not recorded which). The receptor comes from a middle-aged woman who had recovered from COVID-19.

The DNA sequence reads TGTGCCAGCAGGATCCTGGGGGCCACTGAAGCTTTCTTT. It is translated as CASRILGATEAFF. The chain is assembled from TRBV5-6 and TRBJ1-1, with TRBD1 perhaps the D gene, on 6 matching bases. From a lookup of the germline V gene, CDR1 and CDR2 are SGHDT and YYEEEE. V sheds 5 bases and J sheds 4 bases, leaving 12 bases between their ends. Inclusive of the bounding cysteine and phenylalanine, the CDR3 is 13 residues long. Only the CDR3 part of the read is kept: 39 bases, read in frame from the first base.